The 10 T cell receptor beta chains in this list originate from one sample, sequenced in a study of OX40 agonist ivuxolimab in advanced cancers. Assay used: immunoSEQ multiplex PCR; TCRdb lists only in-frame clones, some missing. The data show about 16,000 clones, approximately 84% seen once. Here the sequenced sample was CD4+ or CD8+ T cells sorted from blood, taken in a trial of the OX40 agonist ivuxolimab. The receptor source for this set is an adult with an advanced solid tumor such as melanoma, head and neck, liver or kidney cancer.

The chain combines TRBV5-6 with TRBJ2-7; TRBD2 is a possible D gene (6 bases). CDR3 size: 12 residues. V lost 4 bases, J lost 9 bases, and 14 bases lay in between. Germline V gene data show CDR1 as SGHDT and CDR2 as YYEEEE. The DNA of the CDR3 is TGTGCCAGCAGCCCGGGACGGAGGGGGCAGTACTTC. It encodes CASSPGRRGQYF.

This clone was counted a single time. The rearrangement uses TRBV7-9 and TRBJ2-5, with TRBD1 matching 7 bases. The V segment lost 3 bases and the J segment 5 bases; nucleotides outside the gene matches: 9. Germline V lookup: CDR1 SEHNR, CDR2 FQNEAQ (reference sequence). The CDR3 extends over 15 amino acids. Written as DNA, the CDR3 is TGTGCCAGCAGCTTTCAGGGGGTTGAAGAGGAGACCCAGTACTTC. As protein: CASSFQGVEEETQYF.

The rearrangement links TRBV7-9 to TRBJ2-2; 7 nucleotides agree with TRBD2. Germline V lookup: CDR1 SEHNR, CDR2 FQNEAQ (reference sequence). With 3 bases clipped from V and 6 bases from J, the junction kept 16 bases outside the gene matches. This CDR3 is 18 amino acids long. The CDR3 is CASSFPEGRAGLAGELFF. Written as DNA, the CDR3 is TGTGCCAGCAGCTTTCCAGAGGGTCGAGCGGGGCTGGCCGGGGAGCTGTTTTTT.

The chain is built from TRBV4-1 and TRBJ2-7, with 9 bases aligning to TRBD1. Germline V lookup: CDR1 MGHRA, CDR2 YSYEKL. Germline trimming cut 4 bases from V and 0 bases from J; bases unmatched to any gene: 4. The CDR3 covers 15 residues. The CDR3 region is CASSLGTGSSYEQYF. CDR3 bases: TGCGCCAGCAGCCTAGGGACAGGGAGCTCCTACGAGCAGTACTTC.

This clone was picked up one time. This sequence joins TRBV7-9 and TRBJ2-7, with 11 bases aligning to TRBD2. Germline V gene data show CDR1 as SEHNR and CDR2 as FQNEAQ (reference sequence). The CDR3 contains 15 residues. J was trimmed by 6 bases and V by 5 bases; bases with no gene match: 9. CDR3 nucleotide sequence: TGTGCCAGCAGCCCGACGACCGGACTAGCGGGCGAGCAGTACTTC. Translating gives CASSPTTGLAGEQYF.

V gene TRBV29-1 combines with J gene TRBJ2-7, with TRBD1 matching 11 bases. The V gene's germline CDR1 is SQVTM and CDR2 ANQGSEA. The CDR3 contains 14 residues. With 3 bases clipped from V and 2 bases from J, the junction kept 3 bases outside the gene matches. CDR3 DNA: TGCAGCGTTGAGGGACAGGGGGGCCCCTACGAGCAGTACTTC. Its translation is CSVEGQGGPYEQYF.

By sample share, this clone is medium-sized. The chain links TRBV19 to TRBJ2-3, with a possible D match to TRBD2 (6 bases). Germline CDR1 LNHDA, CDR2 SQIVND (reference sequence). This CDR3 is built from 15 residues. V was shortened by 1 base and J by 4 bases, with 12 bases between the two germline ends. CDR3 region: CASSIVGGTPDTQYF. As DNA, the CDR3 is TGTGCCAGTAGTATAGTTGGAGGGACCCCAGATACGCAGTATTTT.

This clone showed up just a few times. This chain uses TRBV5-1 with TRBJ2-7; 7 bases align to TRBD1. Per germline, CDR1 SGHRS and CDR2 YFSETQ. This CDR3 comprises 13 residues. Trimming took 4 bases from V and 3 from J; bases not matched to a gene: 4. The CDR3 nucleotides are TGCGCCAGCAGCCTACGGGACAGCTACGAGCAGTACTTC. Residues: CASSLRDSYEQYF.

The chain uses TRBV4-3 and TRBJ2-7, with D perhaps TRBD1 or TRBD2 (5 bases each). The CDR3 is 17 amino acids. Germline CDR1 is LGHNA and CDR2 is YSLEER. The V gene lost 3 bases and the J gene lost 6 bases, with 24 bases spanning the gap. The CDR3 region is CASSQFGGATSIREQYF. CDR3 nucleotide sequence: TGCGCCAGCAGCCAGTTTGGGGGTGCCACCTCTATTCGCGAGCAGTACTTC.

This clone was seen a single time. J is TRBJ2-3 and V is TRBV13; the D gene is possibly TRBD2 (5 bases). With 5 bases removed from V and 2 bases from J, the gap between germline ends came to 11 bases. Germline V gene data show CDR1 as PRHDT and CDR2 as FYEKMQ (reference sequence). The CDR3 extends over 14 amino acids. This chain's CDR3 is CASSGSVSTDTQYF. Here the CDR3 DNA reads TGTGCCAGCAGCGGGAGTGTTTCCACAGATACGCAGTATTTT.